The 6 T cell receptor beta chains below were found in one sample sequenced in a study of CD8 T cells in Susac syndrome. Random-hexamer reverse transcription was applied to about 0.45 to 1 ug RNA. TCRdb re-called the immunoSEQ multiplex PCR reads through MiXCR, storing one row per CDR3 protein. The sample lists over 95,000 distinct CDR3 sequences, around 90% occurring once. The specimen was CD4+ T cells from PBMCs. Receptor source: a human donor in good health.

This clonotype is a singleton in its sample. This rearrangement joins TRBV27 to TRBJ1-4; D is ambiguous. CDR1 MNHEY and CDR2 SMNVEV come from the germline V gene (reference sequence). Trimming took off 0 bases at V and 1 base at J, with 6 bases between the two ends. The CDR3 covers 15 residues. The CDR3 loop is CASSLSPGTNEKLFF. CDR3 nucleotides: TGTGCCAGCAGTTTATCGCCGGGAACTAATGAAAAACTGTTTTTT.

This sequence joins TRBV27 and TRBJ2-7; D is unclear. CDR1 is MNHEY, CDR2 SMNVEV, per germline (reference sequence). The CDR3 is 14 amino acids. The V gene lost 6 bases and the J gene lost 0 bases, with 12 bases spanning the gap. The chain's CDR3 is CASSDGWSSYEQYF. CDR3 nucleotide sequence: TGTGCCAGCAGCGACGGATGGAGCTCCTACGAGCAGTACTTC.

The chain couples TRBV4-3 to TRBJ2-1; a weak D match, TRBD1 (5 bases). This CDR3 is 16 amino acids long. The V gene lost 1 base and the J gene lost 7 bases, with 17 bases spanning the gap. Germline values: CDR1 LGHNA, CDR2 YSLEER. Here the CDR3 reads CASSQGSRTRSNEQFF. The CDR3 DNA follows: TGCGCCAGCAGCCAAGGGAGTCGGACACGTTCAAATGAGCAGTTCTTC.

The V call is TRBV7-8, the J call TRBJ2-5, with 7 nucleotides matching TRBD2. Germline loops: CDR1 SGHVS, CDR2 FQNEAQ. The CDR3 sequence is 15 residues long. The V segment lost 2 bases and the J segment 2 bases; nucleotides outside the gene matches: 5. CDR3 sequence reads: CASSLLGGGQETQYF. The CDR3 coding sequence is TGTGCCAGCAGCTTACTCGGGGGAGGGCAAGAGACCCAGTACTTC. Full variable domain (remainder filled in from reference TRBV7-8 and TRBJ2-5): GAGVSQSPRYKVAKRGQDVALRCDPISGHVSLFWYQQALGQGPEFLTYFQNEAQLDKSGLPSDRFFAERPEGSVSTLKIQRTQQEDSAVYLCASSLLGGGQETQYFGPGTRLLVL.

This clonotype has just a few counts. The chain couples TRBV6-5 to TRBJ1-1; no clear D gene. The CDR3 is 15 amino acids. V was pared by 0 bases and J by 0 bases, with 8 bases between. Germline V CDR1 and CDR2: MNHEY, SVGAGI. The CDR3 nucleotides are TGTGCCAGCAGTTACTCGAGACTTCTGAACACTGAAGCTTTCTTT. It codes for CASSYSRLLNTEAFF.

The V call is TRBV15, the J call TRBJ2-7; D is ambiguous. Between the trimmed V and J ends, which lost 5 bases and 3 bases, there was a span of 20 bases. Germline V gene data show CDR1 as LNHNV and CDR2 as YYDKDF (reference sequence). This CDR3 is 16 amino acids long. The CDR3 region is CATSVGTGVRNYEQYF. As DNA, the CDR3 is TGTGCCACCAGCGTAGGTACCGGCGTTAGGAACTACGAGCAGTACTTC. The entire variable domain, with the rest obtained from reference TRBV15 and TRBJ2-7, is as follows: DAMVIQNPRYQVTQFGKPVTLSCSQTLNHNVMYWYQQKSSQAPKLLFHYYDKDFNNEADTPDNFQSRRPNTSFCFLDIRSPGLGDTAMYLCATSVGTGVRNYEQYFGPGTRLTVT.